One and the same sample provided the 14 T cell receptor beta chains below, sequenced in a study of blood T cell repertoires in COVID-19. The data were produced by immunoSEQ multiplex PCR, yet TCRdb's version contains in-frame clones alone and is incomplete. This sample has around 200,000 clones, with more than 75% found just once. The sample taken for sequencing was peripheral blood. The receptors stem from a woman aged 40 to 50 with COVID-19, enrolled during active disease.

This chain links TRBV7-5 with TRBJ2-1; TRBD2 is the table's D call and was not checked against the DNA. TRBV7-5 constitutes a pseudogene. This CDR3 spans 15 amino acids. The CDR3 is CVRSLAPGGNNEQFF. The CDR3 bases are TGTGTCAGAAGCCTAGCCCCCGGAGGAAACAATGAGCAGTTCTTC.

The J gene is TRBJ1-1, the V gene TRBV29-1, with D possibly matching TRBD1 (5 bases). CDR1 is SQVTM and CDR2 is ANQGSEA in the germline V gene. Trimming cost V 4 bases and J 1 base, with 10 bases left between them. The CDR3 is 13 amino acids. CDR3 region: CSVARVPNTEAFF. The CDR3 nucleotides are TGCAGCGTTGCCAGGGTGCCGAACACTGAAGCTTTCTTT.

V is TRBV5-4 and J is TRBJ1-1; D not certain. Deletions cut 0 bases from V and 10 bases from J, with 10 bases between. Germline V gives CDR1 SGHNT, CDR2 YYREEE (reference sequence). The CDR3 sequence is 12 residues long. This chain's CDR3 is CASSLALGRAFF. As DNA, the CDR3 is TGTGCCAGCAGCTTGGCCTTGGGGAGAGCTTTCTTT.

The chain combines TRBV18 with TRBJ2-7, with D possibly matching TRBD1 (5 bases). V shed 3 bases and J shed 1 base, with 7 bases lying between them. The CDR3 consists of 13 residues. Germline CDR1 is KGHSH and CDR2 is LQKENI. CDR3 region: CASSPTASYEQYF. The CDR3 DNA reads as TGTGCCAGCTCACCGACAGCTTCCTACGAGCAGTACTTC.

The chain joins TRBV7-9 to TRBJ2-7, with a weak D call TRBD2 (6 bases). V lost 5 bases to trimming and J lost 5 bases, with 16 bases between them. Germline V gene data show CDR1 as SEHNR and CDR2 as FQNEAQ (reference sequence). The CDR3 contains 14 residues. The CDR3 DNA follows: TGTGCCAGCAGCCCCATGGACTACTTTGACGAGCAGTACTTC. It yields the protein CASSPMDYFDEQYF.

The V and J genes are TRBV2 and TRBJ1-3, with 7 nucleotides matching TRBD1. V shed 6 bases, J shed 3 bases, and the junction held 8 bases outside the gene matches. Per germline, CDR1 SNHLY and CDR2 FYNNEI. CDR3 length: 15 amino acids. CDR3 residues: CASSRNRGDGNTIYF. The CDR3 DNA follows: TGTGCCAGCAGCCGTAACAGGGGAGATGGAAACACCATATATTTT. The complete variable domain, with remaining parts taken from reference TRBV2 and TRBJ1-3, reads EPEVTQTPSHQVTQMGQEVILRCVPISNHLYFYWYRQILGQKVEFLVSFYNNEISEKSEIFDDQFSVERPDGSNFTLKIRSTKLEDSAMYFCASSRNRGDGNTIYFGEGSWLTVV.

The genes are TRBV18 and TRBJ1-5; D may be TRBD1 (5 bases). V lost 1 base, J lost 0 bases, and 13 bases lay in between. CDR1 is KGHSH, CDR2 LQKENI, per germline. The length of the CDR3 is 17 residues. Here the CDR3 DNA reads TGTGCCAGCTCACCACGGGGAGGGGATTATAGCAATCAGCCCCAGCATTTT. Translated, it gives CASSPRGGDYSNQPQHF. The full variable domain, in which reference TRBV18 and TRBJ1-5 provide the parts outside the CDR3, is NAGVMQNPRHLVRRRGQEARLRCSPMKGHSHVYWYRQLPEEGLKFMVYLQKENIIDESGMPKERFSAEFPKEGPSILRIQQVVRGDSAAYFCASSPRGGDYSNQPQHFGDGTRLSIL.

This clone was seen only once. The gene calls are TRBV5-6 and TRBJ1-6; D is possibly TRBD1 (5 bases). Germline CDR1 and CDR2: SGHDT and YYEEEE. The V gene lost 7 bases and the J gene lost 12 bases, with 14 bases spanning the gap. The CDR3 is made up of 12 amino acids. The CDR3 DNA is TGTGCCAGCCTACAAGTGGGGGGACCCCTCCACTTT. Its translation: CASLQVGGPLHF.

The chain is built from TRBV7-2 and TRBJ1-5, with D perhaps TRBD1 (6 bases). The CDR3 has 16 residues. Germline CDR1 is SGHTA and CDR2 is FQGNSA. V dropped 5 bases and J dropped 5 bases, with 19 bases sitting between them. Here the CDR3 DNA reads TGTGCCAGCAGCCGCTCAGGGGCAGCGGAGTATCAGCCCCAGCATTTT. Protein: CASSRSGAAEYQPQHF.

The chain couples TRBV6-6 to TRBJ2-7; no firm D call. The CDR3 loop spans 11 amino acids. Trimming removed 6 bases at V and 3 bases at J, with 6 bases between. Germline CDR1 and CDR2: MNHNY and SVGAGI (reference sequence). The chain's CDR3 is CASSTYYEQYF. CDR3 bases: TGTGCCAGCAGCACCTACTACGAGCAGTACTTC.

The chain employs TRBV30 and TRBJ1-2, with 8 bases lining up with TRBD1. Germline loops: CDR1 GTSNPN, CDR2 SVGIG (reference sequence). The CDR3 spans 12 residues. The V and J ends lost 2 bases and 8 bases, in that order; junction bases with no gene match: 4. CDR3 sequence reads: CAWSPTGAGYTF. The CDR3, as DNA: TGTGCCTGGAGTCCGACAGGGGCCGGCTACACCTTC.

The chain couples TRBV9 to TRBJ2-3, with a tentative D call TRBD2 (5 bases). Germline assignment: CDR1 SGDLS and CDR2 YYNGEE. V was shortened by 0 bases and J by 6 bases, with 11 bases between the two germline ends. The CDR3 consists of 14 residues. Written as DNA, the CDR3 is TGTGCCAGCAGCGTAGGTTGGGGAGCGGATACGCAGTATTTT. This encodes CASSVGWGADTQYF.

J is TRBJ2-2 and V is TRBV6-2 or TRBV6-3; D is ambiguous. Germline CDR1 and CDR2: MNHEY and SVGEGT. The V end lost 0 bases, the J end lost 7 bases, and 9 bases lay between the germline ends. The CDR3 spans 14 residues. The chain's CDR3 is CASSYSIGGGELFF. DNA of the CDR3: TGTGCCAGCAGTTACTCGATCGGTGGCGGGGAGCTGTTTTTT.

The chain recombines TRBV6-1 with TRBJ1-2; D perhaps matches TRBD1 (5 bases). The length of the CDR3 is 13 residues. The V end was cut by 3 bases, the J end by 7 bases, with 12 bases between. Germline lookup yields CDR1 MNHNS and CDR2 SASEGT. CDR3 sequence: CASSDRVEIGYTF. Written as DNA, the CDR3 is TGTGCCAGCAGTGACAGGGTAGAAATTGGCTACACCTTC.